This T cell receptor (beta chain) comes out of a study of blood T cells in healthy people across ages (dated by TCRdb to about 2015). Broadly, across the study: In model experiments, template switching captured about one uniquely barcoded TCR beta cDNA molecule for every two T cells. The study measured age-related changes in TCR beta repertoire diversity using deep sequencing normalized with unique cDNA molecular identifiers. Using the same blood draw, the study looked at two additional independent replicas of 1 million unique cDNA reads for two donors, one aged 18 to 30 and the other aged 80 or older. Four age groups were formed from the donors: young (average approximately 15 years), middle-aged (approximately 42), aged (approximately 60) and long-lived (less than 85). To avoid experimental bias, donors of different ages were distributed randomly across sequencing lanes. Here is what the overall study found, with its caveats: The percentage of naive T cells measured by flow cytometry correlated strongly with observed TCR beta diversity. Because donor CMV infection status was unknown, age-related changes in expanded clonotypes were potentially confounded. Estimates of total diversity based on one million sequenced T cells were regarded as lower bounds and as underestimates. Observed TCR beta diversity per million T cells fell roughly linearly with age, and a significant reduction was already apparent by age around 44. The long-lived group showed more naive CD4+ T cells, fewer expanded clones and increased TCR diversity than the aged group, suggesting age selection. Since profiling was done on bulk unsorted PBMCs, naive and antigen-experienced compartments could not be conclusively compared.

There are 16 amino acids in the CDR3, from cysteine to phenylalanine inclusive. CDR3 DNA is the only sequence kept; it has 48 bases, read in frame from the first base. From a lookup of the germline V gene (reference sequence), CDR1 and CDR2 are LNHNV and YYDKDF. For this chain, trimming is 6 bases at the V end and 0 bases at the J end, and the number of junction bases without a gene match is 7. Donors were a few dozen systemically healthy Caucasian individuals from Russia aged roughly 6 to 90 years. Each donor gave about 9.8 milliliters of peripheral blood, drawn into EDTA-treated Vacutainer tubes. PBMCs were isolated by Ficoll-Paque density-gradient centrifugation, with at least 7 million obtained per sample. Trizol reagent was used to extract total RNA from the PBMCs, yielding at least 5.5 micrograms per sample. For every donor, an aliquot of PBMCs went through flow cytometry to measure the percentages of naive CD45RAhigh/CD27high T cells.

The method was 5' RACE. The run used an Illumina HiSeq 2500. The second PCR ran for about 6 to 11 cycles and used a J-beta primer mix along with a sample-barcoded 5' primer. A template-switch 5' adaptor carrying 12 random nucleotides introduced a unique molecular identifier onto each TCR beta cDNA molecule. Each sample yielded at least 3 million CDR3-containing paired-end reads. First-strand cDNA was synthesized from all RNA with the Mint cDNA synthesis kit, primed by a TRBC-specific oligonucleotide. Following uracil-DNA glycosylase treatment, a first 18-cycle PCR with universal primers M1SS and BC2_uni_R was performed on all cDNA. For the original study's pipeline: Each sample was normalized by randomly selecting 1 million high-quality reads, each carrying a distinct molecular identifier. Instead of being binned into consensus sequences, reads with shared molecular identifiers were discarded. MiTCR, with a Q25 quality threshold and the strictest error-elimination algorithm, was used for CDR3 identification, clonotype clustering and error correction. A nonparametric unseen species model using Euler transformation provided a lower-bound estimate of total TCR beta diversity. TCRdb reran the public reads through fastp at Q25 and MiXCR, keeping productive beta chains. Each CDR3 protein appears once, grouped with its most common genes and DNA. The V and J calls were determined by TCRdb, not by the authors. The sample table lists 1.5 million to 2 million distinct CDR3 sequences, 28% of them with a count of one. The ten largest clones take up over 7% of the sample.

On this clonotype itself: Which antigen it targets is not known. Base qualities are missing; no much larger clone stands one base away.

This chain is built from TRBV15 and TRBJ2-2; 7 middle bases align to TRBD1. Material for sequencing was blood. The TCR sequence derives from a woman in her twenties or thirties in good health. This receptor carries the CDR3 CATSRGTVANTGELFF. The sequenced DNA is TGTGCCACCAGTAGGGGGACAGTCGCGAACACCGGGGAGCTGTTTTTT.